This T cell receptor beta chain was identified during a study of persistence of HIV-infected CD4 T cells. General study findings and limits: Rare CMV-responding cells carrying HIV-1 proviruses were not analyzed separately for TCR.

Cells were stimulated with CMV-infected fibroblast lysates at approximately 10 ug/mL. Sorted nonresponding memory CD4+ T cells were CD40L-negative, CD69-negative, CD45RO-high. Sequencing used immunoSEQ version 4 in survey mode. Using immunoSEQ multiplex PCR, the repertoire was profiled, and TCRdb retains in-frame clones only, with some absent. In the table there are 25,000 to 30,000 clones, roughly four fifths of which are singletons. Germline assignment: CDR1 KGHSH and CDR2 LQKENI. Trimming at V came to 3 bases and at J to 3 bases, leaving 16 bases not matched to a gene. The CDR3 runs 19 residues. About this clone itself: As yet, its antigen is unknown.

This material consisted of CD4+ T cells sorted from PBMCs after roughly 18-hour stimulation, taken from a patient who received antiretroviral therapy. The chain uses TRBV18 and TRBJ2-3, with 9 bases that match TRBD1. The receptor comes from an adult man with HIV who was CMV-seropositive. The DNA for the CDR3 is TGTGCCAGCTCACCGATAGCCCCCGGGACAGGGATCCCGACAGATACGCAGTATTTT. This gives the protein CASSPIAPGTGIPTDTQYF. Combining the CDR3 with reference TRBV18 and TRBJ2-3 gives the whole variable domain NAGVMQNPRHLVRRRGQEARLRCSPMKGHSHVYWYRQLPEEGLKFMVYLQKENIIDESGMPKERFSAEFPKEGPSILRIQQVVRGDSAAYFCASSPIAPGTGIPTDTQYFGPGTRLTVL.